This T cell receptor beta chain was found in a study of T cells in Graves' hyperthyroidism and ophthalmopathy. Study-wide background: Peripheral blood was collected at initial diagnosis, before any treatment.

Germline CDR1 reads MNHEY; CDR2 reads SVGEGT. The CDR3 is made up of 13 amino acids. V was pared by 10 bases and J by 8 bases, with 10 bases of the junction left unmatched. RNA transcripts provided the source from which TCR beta CDR3 regions were amplified. An initial round of RT-PCR targeting the TCR CDR3 relied on the HTBI primer set. TCRdb re-derived calls from the multiplex PCR reads in MiXCR, one entry per CDR3 protein. The table includes approximately 610,000 distinct CDR3 sequences, roughly 15% detected once. On this clonotype: Its antigen is as yet unknown.

Study-level points and caveats: Blood shared most expanded thyroid clonotypes above 0.001. Ophthalmopathy was model-predicted a median 6.5 months pre-onset.

This chain joins TRBV6-2 or TRBV6-3 and TRBJ2-7, with 11 bases matching TRBD2. Sequenced material: blood. This TCR was recovered from a woman aged 40 to 50 with Graves' ophthalmopathy. The DNA for the CDR3 is TGTGCCACCAAACTAGCGGGAGCGTCTAAGCAGTACTTC. Translated, it gives CATKLAGASKQYF.